The 6 T cell receptor beta chains reported below all come from one sample, sequenced in a study of ipilimumab plus nivolumab after autologous stem cell transplantation. Assay: immunoSEQ multiplex PCR; the TCRdb copy retains only in-frame clones and omits some. The sample has about 83,000 clones; 83% are singletons. The input for sequencing was PBMCs, taken in a trial of ipilimumab plus nivolumab as post-transplant consolidation. These receptors all come from a male donor with diffuse large B-cell lymphoma.

The chain recombines TRBV30 with TRBJ1-3; D uncertain. Germline lookup yields CDR1 GTSNPN and CDR2 SVGIG (reference sequence). This CDR3 is 13 amino acids long. Trimming removed 6 bases from V and 0 bases from J, with 9 bases in between. The CDR3 is CACSKDSGNTIYF. As DNA, the CDR3 is TGTGCCTGCTCAAAAGACTCTGGAAACACCATATATTTT.

This chain uses TRBV7-6 with TRBJ2-3, with 11 bases matching TRBD2. V shed 0 bases and J 4 bases; nucleotides not matched to a gene: 3. CDR1 is SGHVS, CDR2 FNYEAQ, per germline. This CDR3 is 16 amino acids long. The CDR3 coding sequence is TGTGCCAGCAGCTTAGCCCTAGCGGGGGGAGCAGATACGCAGTATTTT. As protein: CASSLALAGGADTQYF.

The chain carries TRBV5-4 and TRBJ2-7, with D perhaps matching TRBD1 (6 bases). CDR3 length: 13 residues. Germline lookup yields CDR1 SGHNT and CDR2 YYREEE (reference sequence). V dropped 5 bases and J dropped 4 bases, with 13 bases sitting between them. CDR3 loop: CASRVYQGYEQYF. The CDR3 region has the DNA TGTGCCAGCAGGGTTTATCAGGGGTACGAGCAGTACTTC.

The chain uses TRBV5-1 and TRBJ2-7; D is ambiguous. Germline values: CDR1 SGHRS, CDR2 YFSETQ. CDR3 length: 14 residues. The ends were cut back, 2 bases at V and 5 bases at J, with 14 bases in the middle. CDR3 sequence (DNA): TGCGCCAGCAGCTTCAGGTCCATTTTCGACGAGCAGTACTTC. It translates to CASSFRSIFDEQYF.

V and J are TRBV6-1 and TRBJ2-3; D unclear. CDR1 and CDR2 from the germline V gene are MNHNS and SASEGT. The CDR3 length is 15 residues. The ends were cut back, 4 bases at V and 2 bases at J, with 13 bases in the middle. The chain's CDR3 is CASSAARLFTDTQYF. The CDR3 nucleotides are TGTGCCAGCAGTGCGGCACGCCTATTCACAGATACGCAGTATTTT.

This clone appeared once. The gene calls are TRBV13 and TRBJ2-7; 7 nucleotides agree with TRBD2. CDR3 length: 12 amino acids. Germline CDR1 and CDR2: PRHDT and FYEKMQ (reference sequence). V was pared by 5 bases and J by 5 bases, with 3 bases of the junction left unmatched. This CDR3 reads CASSRGSHEQYF. The DNA for the CDR3 is TGTGCCAGCAGCCGCGGGAGCCACGAGCAGTACTTC.